The 30 T cell receptor beta chains in this list originate from one sample, sequenced in a study of blood T cell repertoires in COVID-19. The data were produced by immunoSEQ multiplex PCR, yet TCRdb's version contains in-frame clones alone and is incomplete. This sample has 360,000 or so clones, with just under 90% found just once. The sequenced material came from PBMCs or T cells enriched from blood (not recorded which). All receptors come from a woman aged 25 to 45 who had recovered from COVID-19.

This rearrangement joins TRBV5-1 to TRBJ2-1, with 13 bases lining up with TRBD2. The ends lost 2 bases at V and 8 bases at J; junction bases unmatched: 10. This CDR3 has 17 residues. The germline V gene has CDR1 SGHRS and CDR2 YFSETQ. CDR3 in DNA: TGCGCCAGCAGCTTAGCACTAACTAGCGGGGGGGCTCATGAGCAGTTCTTC. Amino acids: CASSLALTSGGAHEQFF.

The V gene is TRBV18, the J gene TRBJ2-3; 7 bases match TRBD2. V shed 5 bases and J 1 base; nucleotides not matched to a gene: 12. The CDR3 is 17 residues long. Germline V gene data show CDR1 as KGHSH and CDR2 as LQKENI. Here the CDR3 reads CASSTSGRATGTDTQYF. The CDR3 DNA follows: TGTGCCAGCTCAACCAGTGGGAGGGCCACAGGCACAGATACGCAGTATTTT.

CDR3 region: CAISKNTPTSGNTIYF. CDR3 bases: TGTGCCATCAGTAAAAATACTCCAACCTCTGGAAACACCATATATTTT. The chain uses TRBV10-3 and TRBJ1-3; the D is unclear. Germline V gene sequence: CDR1 ENHRY, CDR2 SYGVKD. V was trimmed by 5 bases and J by 0 bases, leaving 14 bases between them. This CDR3 has 16 amino acids.

CDR3 coding DNA: TGTGCCAGCAGCCCAGGACAGGGGTCGTACCCCTCCTACAATGAGCAGTTCTTC. It is translated as CASSPGQGSYPSYNEQFF. This rearrangement joins TRBV5-4 to TRBJ2-1, with 9 nucleotides matching TRBD1. CDR3 size: 18 residues. Germline values: CDR1 SGHNT, CDR2 YYREEE (reference sequence). The J segment lost 0 bases and the V segment lost 4 bases, leaving 11 bases of the junction unmatched.

CDR3 bases: TGCAGCGCCCTAGGACAGGTAAACACTGAAGCTTTCTTT. Its translation is CSALGQVNTEAFF. The chain combines TRBV29-1 with TRBJ1-1; 7 bases agree with TRBD1. The CDR3 has 13 amino acids. Germline V gives CDR1 SQVTM, CDR2 ANQGSEA. V was clipped by 7 bases and J by 2 bases; unmatched bases: 7.

V is TRBV5-1 and J is TRBJ2-1; 7 bases agree with TRBD1. The CDR3 is made up of 13 amino acids. J gave up 8 bases and V 4 bases, and 6 bases lay outside the gene matches. Germline assignment: CDR1 SGHRS and CDR2 YFSETQ. The CDR3 bases are TGCGCCAGCAGCCCGCCAACAGGGGATGAGCAGTTCTTC. Translation: CASSPPTGDEQFF.

The chain employs TRBV15 and TRBJ1-3, with D tentatively TRBD1 (6 bases). V gave up 8 bases and J gave up 0 bases, with 23 bases separating them. The CDR3 has 18 amino acids. CDR1 is LNHNV, CDR2 YYDKDF, per germline (reference sequence). Written as DNA, the CDR3 is TGTGCCACCCGTCCGGTAGGCGGAATGGGGGCCTCTGGAAACACCATATATTTT. It translates to CATRPVGGMGASGNTIYF.

This clone was found a few times. The chain is built from TRBV2 and TRBJ1-2; 9 bases are shared with TRBD1. Germline values: CDR1 SNHLY, CDR2 FYNNEI. CDR3 length equals 14 residues. V gave up 6 bases and J gave up 4 bases; unmatched junction bases: 6. Here the CDR3 DNA reads TGTGCCAGCAGCCTCGGACAGGGGATCTATGGCTACACCTTC. Its translation is CASSLGQGIYGYTF.

The gene calls are TRBV4-1 and TRBJ2-3; TRBD2 matches at 9 bases. The trim removed 4 bases at V and 2 bases at J, leaving 7 bases unmatched. Germline V gives CDR1 MGHRA, CDR2 YSYEKL. CDR3 size: 16 residues. In DNA form, the CDR3 reads TGCGCCAGCAGCCCCTTAAGCGGGGGGTCCACAGATACGCAGTATTTT. Its translation: CASSPLSGGSTDTQYF.

This clone has a handful of counts. The chain couples TRBV4-3 to TRBJ1-1; D ambiguous. Germline lookup yields CDR1 LGHNA and CDR2 YSLEER. CDR3 length: 15 residues. V was cut by 0 bases and J by 3 bases, with 11 bases left in between. The CDR3 spells CASSQDGGRDTEAFF. CDR3 coding DNA: TGCGCCAGCAGCCAAGATGGTGGGCGGGACACTGAAGCTTTCTTT.

The chain employs TRBV24-1 and TRBJ1-5; TRBD1 might be the D (5 bases). The germline gives CDR1 KGHDR, CDR2 SFDVKD. V was cut by 10 bases and J by 3 bases, with 12 bases left in between. This CDR3 spans 13 amino acids. CDR3 nucleotides: TGTGCCACTGGGGTAGGGGACAATCAGCCCCAGCATTTT. Protein sequence: CATGVGDNQPQHF.

The chain is built from TRBV12-3 or TRBV12-4 and TRBJ2-1, with D uncertain. V was trimmed by 6 bases and J by 9 bases, leaving 15 bases between them. This CDR3 contains 13 residues. In DNA, the CDR3 is TGTGCCAGCAGGCGTCCCTCTAGTATTGAGCAGTTCTTC. Its translation is CASRRPSSIEQFF.

V and J are TRBV11-2 and TRBJ1-1, with TRBD1 identical over 8 bases. The length of the CDR3 is 11 residues. In germline, CDR1 is SGHAT, CDR2 FQNNGV. The trim removed 6 bases at V and 8 bases at J, leaving 2 bases unmatched. CDR3 sequence (DNA): TGTGCCAGCAGGAGACAGGGGGAAGCTTTCTTT. Its protein product is CASRRQGEAFF.

This clone was counted between two and nine times. The chain carries TRBV6-6 and TRBJ1-4; TRBD1 matches 8 bases. The CDR3 contains 13 residues. Looked up from germline, CDR1 is MNHNY and CDR2 is SVGAGI (reference sequence). The J segment lost 8 bases and the V segment lost 6 bases, leaving 5 bases of the junction unmatched. The CDR3 DNA is TGTGCCAGCAGCGGACAGGGATCGGAAAAACTGTTTTTT. Translation gives CASSGQGSEKLFF.

This chain connects TRBV7-9 to TRBJ2-2; 14 nucleotides line up with TRBD2. CDR3 length equals 15 residues. V shed 5 bases, J shed 4 bases, and the junction held 0 bases outside the gene matches. Germline V gives CDR1 SEHNR, CDR2 FQNEAQ (reference sequence). CDR3 loop: CASSGTSGGTGELFF. As DNA, the CDR3 is TGTGCCAGCAGCGGGACTAGCGGGGGCACCGGGGAGCTGTTTTTT. Full variable domain (outside the CDR3, taken from reference TRBV7-9 and TRBJ2-2): DTGVSQNPRHKITKRGQNVTFRCDPISEHNRLYWYRQTLGQGPEFLTYFQNEAQLEKSRLLSDRFSAERPKGSFSTLEIQRTEQGDSAMYLCASSGTSGGTGELFFGEGSRLTVL.

V and J are TRBV12-3 or TRBV12-4 and TRBJ1-5, with unresolved D. The CDR3 is 13 amino acids. Trimming stripped 0 bases from V and 11 bases from J, with 11 bases between. The CDR3 here is CASSLARTETQHF. The CDR3 nucleotides read TGTGCCAGCAGTTTAGCGCGAACAGAGACCCAGCATTTT.

The rearrangement links TRBV11-2 to TRBJ2-7, with TRBD2 as a possible D gene (6 bases). Germline V gives CDR1 SGHAT, CDR2 FQNNGV. V was shortened by 3 bases and J by 2 bases, with 11 bases between the two germline ends. The CDR3 runs to 14 residues. The DNA for the CDR3 is TGTGCCAGCAGCTTGAAGGCGGGGCCCTACGAGCAGTACTTC. Protein: CASSLKAGPYEQYF.

This sequence joins TRBV19 and TRBJ1-5; tentative D call: TRBD1 (5 bases). The CDR3 loop spans 14 amino acids. The germline V and J ends were trimmed by 4 bases and 4 bases, with 11 bases remaining between them. Germline V lookup: CDR1 LNHDA, CDR2 SQIVND (reference sequence). The DNA of the CDR3 is TGTGCCAGTAGTAGAAGGGGTGGGAATCAGCCCCAGCATTTT. Protein product: CASSRRGGNQPQHF. Full variable domain (rest looked up from reference TRBV19 and TRBJ1-5): DGGITQSPKYLFRKEGQNVTLSCEQNLNHDAMYWYRQDPGQGLRLIYYSQIVNDFQKGDIAEGYSVSREKKESFPLTVTSAQKNPTAFYLCASSRRGGNQPQHFGDGTRLSIL.

The gene calls are TRBV5-1 and TRBJ2-5, with TRBD1 matching 7 bases. The CDR3 has 13 amino acids. Per the germline V gene, CDR1 is SGHRS and CDR2 is YFSETQ. V lost 2 bases, J lost 4 bases, and 2 bases stayed unmatched. CDR3 protein: CASSLRGPETQYF. The CDR3 DNA sequence: TGCGCCAGCAGCTTAAGGGGGCCAGAGACCCAGTACTTC. Full variable domain (rest looked up from reference TRBV5-1 and TRBJ2-5): KAGVTQTPRYLIKTRGQQVTLSCSPISGHRSVSWYQQTPGQGLQFLFEYFSETQRNKGNFPGRFSGRQFSNSRSEMNVSTLELGDSALYLCASSLRGPETQYFGPGTRLLVL.

The J gene is TRBJ1-2, the V gene TRBV2; D unresolved. V was trimmed by 10 bases and J by 6 bases, leaving 12 bases between them. Per the germline V gene, CDR1 is SNHLY and CDR2 is FYNNEI. The CDR3 totals 11 residues. CDR3 DNA: TGTGCCATCTCTTTACGGGATGGCTACACCTTC. This codes for CAISLRDGYTF.

This chain links TRBV29-1 with TRBJ1-2; TRBD1 matches at 7 bases. CDR1 is SQVTM and CDR2 is ANQGSEA in the germline V gene. CDR3 length: 12 residues. The V gene end was trimmed by 7 bases and the J gene end by 8 bases; junction bases not matched to a gene: 10. The CDR3 nucleotides read TGCAGCGAAAAACAACAGGGGAGCGGCTACACCTTC. Translation: CSEKQQGSGYTF.

In its sample, this clone was seen a few times. CDR3 sequence (DNA): TGTGCCAGCAGTGAATGGAGGGGGCAGGGGGGTTTTGGCTACACCTTC. This translates into CASSEWRGQGGFGYTF. The genes are TRBV25-1 and TRBJ1-2, with TRBD1 matching over 7 bases. Trimming removed 1 base from V and 7 bases from J; junction bases left unmatched: 12. Germline lookup yields CDR1 MGHDK and CDR2 SYGVNS. The CDR3 loop spans 16 amino acids.

The chain combines TRBV27 with TRBJ1-2; D is unresolved. The CDR3 has 13 residues. V was cut by 4 bases and J by 3 bases, with 9 bases left in between. The germline V gene encodes CDR1 MNHEY and CDR2 SMNVEV (reference sequence). The CDR3 DNA sequence: TGTGCCAGCAGTTCCCACGGGGACTATGGCTACACCTTC. Its translation: CASSSHGDYGYTF.

This clone has only a few counts. The V call is TRBV19, the J call TRBJ2-2; 7 nucleotides line up with TRBD1. CDR1 is LNHDA and CDR2 is SQIVND in the germline V gene (reference sequence). J gave up 5 bases and V 7 bases, and 4 bases lay outside the gene matches. The CDR3 length is 13 residues. The DNA for the CDR3 is TGTGCCAGTATGACAGGGTGGACCGGGGAGCTGTTTTTT. This encodes CASMTGWTGELFF. The full variable domain, in which reference TRBV19 and TRBJ2-2 provide the parts outside the CDR3, is DGGITQSPKYLFRKEGQNVTLSCEQNLNHDAMYWYRQDPGQGLRLIYYSQIVNDFQKGDIAEGYSVSREKKESFPLTVTSAQKNPTAFYLCASMTGWTGELFFGEGSRLTVL.

V usage is TRBV9 and J usage is TRBJ1-2, with 12 nucleotides matching TRBD1. Germline CDR1 reads SGDLS; CDR2 reads YYNGEE. The CDR3 runs to 17 residues. V trimming: 0 bases; J trimming: 1 base; junction bases outside the gene matches: 4. Here the CDR3 DNA reads TGTGCCAGCAGCGTAGTTGGGACAGGGGGCGGTAACTATGGCTACACCTTC. Encoded protein: CASSVVGTGGGNYGYTF. The full variable domain, in which reference TRBV9 and TRBJ1-2 provide the parts outside the CDR3, is DSGVTQTPKHLITATGQRVTLRCSPRSGDLSVYWYQQSLDQGLQFLIQYYNGEERAKGNILERFSAQQFPDLHSELNLSSLELGDSALYFCASSVVGTGGGNYGYTFGSGTRLTVV.

The J gene is TRBJ2-2, the V gene TRBV5-6, with 7 bases fitting TRBD2. The germline V gene encodes CDR1 SGHDT and CDR2 YYEEEE. The J segment lost 0 bases and the V segment lost 7 bases, leaving 6 bases of the junction unmatched. CDR3 length: 15 amino acids. This CDR3 is CASEAGTTNTGELFF. DNA for the CDR3: TGTGCCAGCGAGGCCGGGACTACGAACACCGGGGAGCTGTTTTTT.

The J gene is TRBJ1-2, the V gene TRBV13; 9 nucleotides line up with TRBD1. Germline V gene sequence: CDR1 PRHDT, CDR2 FYEKMQ (reference sequence). V dropped 5 bases and J dropped 2; count of bases not matched to a gene: 6. The CDR3 sequence is 15 residues long. The CDR3 DNA reads as TGTGCCAGCAGCATCCGGGACAGGGCGAACTATGGCTACACCTTC. It specifies CASSIRDRANYGYTF.

This chain links TRBV4-1 with TRBJ2-5, with 13 bases aligning to TRBD2. J gave up 7 bases and V 1 base, and 12 bases lay outside the gene matches. This CDR3 spans 18 amino acids. The V gene's germline CDR1 is MGHRA and CDR2 YSYEKL. The CDR3 region has the DNA TGCGCCAGCAGCCAAGGCTCGGGGACTAGCGGGGACTCAGGGACCCAGTACTTC. It is translated as CASSQGSGTSGDSGTQYF.

This clone was counted once. The CDR3 region has the DNA TGTGCCAGCAGCGCCAGCGGGAGAGGCGCAGATACGCAGTATTTT. Protein: CASSASGRGADTQYF. The chain carries TRBV9 and TRBJ2-3; 8 positions agree with TRBD2. Per the germline V gene, CDR1 is SGDLS and CDR2 is YYNGEE. There are 15 residues in the CDR3. The J segment lost 4 bases and the V segment lost 3 bases, leaving 7 bases of the junction unmatched.

J is TRBJ2-5 and V is TRBV5-1, with D uncertain. V lost 0 bases and J lost 1, with 7 bases in between. The CDR3 consists of 14 residues. Germline V lookup: CDR1 SGHRS, CDR2 YFSETQ. CDR3 bases: TGCGCCAGCAGCTTGGGTAGAAGCCAAGAGACCCAGTACTTC. Protein: CASSLGRSQETQYF.